This TCR beta chain was recovered during a study of breast tumors, draining lymph nodes, adjacent tissues (dated by TCRdb to the mid-2010s). Notes on the research overall: In breast cancer patients, the study compared the TCR beta repertoires of tumor, adjacent nontumor tissue and axillary lymph nodes. The study aimed to assess the relationships and possible T-cell exchange between tumor, surrounding tissue and draining lymph node repertoires in human breast cancer. Study-wide conclusions, independent of this receptor: In luminal-like breast cancer, tumor and nontumor tissue repertoires resembled each other significantly more than in basal-like breast cancer. T-cell repertoire diversity in tumors was found to be lower than in lymph nodes but higher than in nontumor tissue, and preferential V and J gene usage was observed. The conclusion that tumor T cells originate in lymph nodes was presented as consistent with a hypothesis rather than as directly demonstrated. A scenario in which most tumor T cells derive from the lymph node and then expand within tumor tissue was judged to be consistent with the data.

Sequencing used an Illumina HiSeq 2000. Multiplex PCR amplification was used to generate the TCR beta chain libraries. The amplified TCR beta chain products were analyzed by high-throughput sequencing. Using fastp trimming at Q25 and MiXCR clonotype assembly, TCRdb reanalyzed the public sequencing data and kept in-frame beta chains. Rows matching on CDR3 protein sequence are summarized as one entry with the most common DNA and genes. The sample contains more than 85,000 distinct CDR3 sequences, around 20% of them found a single time. The top ten clones comprise more than 0.9% of the sample. Regarding this clonotype: Its antigen target is currently unknown. Base qualities are not at hand, and no much larger clone is one base apart.

The lymph node samples were taken from the axillary draining lymph nodes of breast cancer patients. The V end loses 6 bases and the J end loses 2 bases, and a stretch of 13 bases separates them. CDR1 and CDR2 are read off the germline V gene (reference sequence) as DFQATT and SNEGSKA. From the cysteine through the phenylalanine, the CDR3 covers 13 amino acids. Only the CDR3 portion is preserved as DNA: 39 bases, with reading frame beginning at the first base. The receptor's source is a female donor with breast cancer. Some clones in this sample may be carry-over from other donors' samples. The source material was axillary lymph node tissue. The V gene is TRBV20-1 and the J gene is TRBJ2-5; a tentative D call is TRBD2 (5 bases match). The nucleotide sequence reads TGCAGTGCCCTCGCAGGAGGACAAGAGACCCAGTACTTC. This yields the protein CSALAGGQETQYF.